This T cell receptor (beta chain) was identified during a study of cytomegalovirus exposure and HLA in healthy donors. Germline assignment: CDR1 MNHNY and CDR2 SVGAGI (reference sequence). This CDR3 contains 15 residues. V lost 6 bases to trimming and J lost 0 bases; unmatched junction nucleotides: 4. Primers: 60 Vbeta forward and 13 Jbeta reverse. Clones were sequenced by immunoSEQ multiplex PCR, and TCRdb holds only the in-frame ones, with some missing. The data show 140,000 to 150,000 clones, 75% to 90% seen once. Sequencing was carried out using PBMCs. The chain combines TRBV6-6 with TRBJ1-3, with 8 bases that match TRBD1. The receptor was isolated from a man aged 40-49 years in good health and CMV-seronegative. CDR3 sequence: CASRGQGSSGNTIYF. For the CDR3, the DNA is TGTGCCAGCAGAGGACAGGGAAGCTCTGGAAACACCATATATTTT.